This T cell receptor (beta chain) came from a study of cytomegalovirus exposure and HLA in healthy donors. The CDR3 consists of 13 residues. Germline CDR1 is SGHTS and CDR2 is YDEGEE. Details on this clone: The germline gene is not matched at one end of the junction; a read error may be the cause.

The PCR contained 60 Vbeta and 13 Jbeta primers. Generated by immunoSEQ multiplex PCR, the TCRdb table keeps only in-frame clones and is missing some. The table lists tens of thousands of clones, around 67% of them singletons, with around a fifth in the top ten. The chain carries TRBV5-8 and TRBJ2-7; maybe TRBD2 (5 bases). The TCR sequence derives from a woman in her 50s in good health and CMV-seropositive. Sequencing was done on a sample of PBMCs. In DNA, the CDR3 is TGTGTCAGCAGCTTGCTTGGGAGTAACGAGCAGTACTTC. Translation: CVSSLLGSNEQYF. The full variable domain, in which reference TRBV5-8 and TRBJ2-7 provide the parts outside the CDR3, is EAGVTQSPTHLIKTRGQQATLRCSPISGHTSVYWYQQALGLGLQFLLWYDEGEERNRGNFPPRFSGRQFPNYSSELNVNALELEDSALYLCVSSLLGSNEQYFGPGTRLTVT.